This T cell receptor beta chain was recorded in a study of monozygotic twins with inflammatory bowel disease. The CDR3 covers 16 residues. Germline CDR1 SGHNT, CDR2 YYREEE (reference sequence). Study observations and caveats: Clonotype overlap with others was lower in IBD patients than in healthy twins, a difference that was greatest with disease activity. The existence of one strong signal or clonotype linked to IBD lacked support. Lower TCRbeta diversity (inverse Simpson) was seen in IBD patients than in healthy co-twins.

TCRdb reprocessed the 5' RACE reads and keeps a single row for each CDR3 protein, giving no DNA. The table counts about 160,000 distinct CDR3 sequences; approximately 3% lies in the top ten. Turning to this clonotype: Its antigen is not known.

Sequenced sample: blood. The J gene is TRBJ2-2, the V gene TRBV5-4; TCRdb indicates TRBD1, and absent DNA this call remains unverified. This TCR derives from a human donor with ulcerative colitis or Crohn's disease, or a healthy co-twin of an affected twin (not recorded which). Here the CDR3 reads CASSWNRVGDTGELFF.